One and the same sample provided the 18 T cell receptor beta chains below, sequenced in a study of metastatic and nonmetastatic thyroid tumors. Each patient came to thyroid surgery without any prior treatment (of any kind). TCRdb reassembled clones from the PCR reads with MiXCR. The profile shows about 25,000 clones, 20% to 25% of them singletons. Sequencing input: adjacent normal tissue. These TCRs come from a female donor with papillary thyroid cancer or a benign thyroid nodule (not recorded which). Some clones in this sample may be carry-over from other donors' samples.

As to this clone: At one end, the junction sequence differs from germline, possibly due to a read error. This chain uses TRBV19 with TRBJ2-2; D is possibly TRBD1 (5 bases). The CDR3 runs to 15 residues. Germline assignment: CDR1 LNHDA and CDR2 SQIVND (reference sequence). CDR3 sequence (DNA): TGTGCCAGTACCCGGCTGGACATGAACACCGTGGAGCTGTTTTTT. Its protein product is CASTRLDMNTVELFF.

In its sample, this clone was seen a few times. The chain is built from TRBV2 and TRBJ1-5; no reliable D call. The V end was cut by 4 bases, the J end by 5 bases, with 12 bases between. Germline assignment: CDR1 SNHLY and CDR2 FYNNEI. The CDR3 has 14 amino acids. The CDR3 region is CASSGVSDDQPQHF. CDR3 coding DNA: TGTGCCAGCAGTGGCGTAAGTGATGATCAGCCCCAGCATTTT.

This clone was counted at least ten times. Here the CDR3 DNA reads TGTGCCAGTACCTCTGGTTTGGCTAACACCGGGGAGCTGTTTTTT. The encoded protein is CASTSGLANTGELFF. The J gene is TRBJ2-2, the V gene TRBV19; D is unresolved. Trimming took off 7 bases at V and 2 bases at J, with 14 bases between the two ends. CDR1 is LNHDA, CDR2 SQIVND, per germline (reference sequence). The length of the CDR3 is 15 residues.

By sample fraction, this clone is medium-sized. The rearrangement links TRBV20-1 to TRBJ1-1; no clear D gene. The germline CDR1 and CDR2 sequences are DFQATT and SNEGSKA (reference sequence). This CDR3 is built from 11 residues. V dropped 1 base and J dropped 4 bases, with 4 bases sitting between them. CDR3 bases: TGCAGTGCTAGAGGGAGCACTGAAGCTTTCTTT. Its protein is CSARGSTEAFF.

Ten or more counts support this clone. The V and J genes are TRBV5-4 and TRBJ2-1, with no clear D. Trimming took 2 bases from V and 3 from J, leaving 15 bases between them. The CDR3 is made up of 16 amino acids. Germline values: CDR1 SGHNT, CDR2 YYREEE (reference sequence). The CDR3 protein is CASSFSEWAHYNEQFF. The CDR3 DNA reads TGTGCCAGCAGCTTTTCTGAGTGGGCCCACTACAATGAGCAGTTCTTC.

This clone showed up many times. The chain carries TRBV20-1 and TRBJ1-2; D is undetermined. Trimming took 1 base from V and 1 from J, leaving 4 bases between them. This CDR3 is 12 amino acids long. Germline CDR1 DFQATT, CDR2 SNEGSKA (reference sequence). CDR3 nucleotides: TGCAGTGCTAGAGTTAATAACTATGGCTACACCTTC. This encodes CSARVNNYGYTF.

This clone appeared many times. V is TRBV20-1 and J is TRBJ1-5, with D unresolved. Between the trimmed V and J ends, which lost 3 bases and 1 base, there was a span of 13 bases. The germline gives CDR1 DFQATT, CDR2 SNEGSKA (reference sequence). This CDR3 has 15 residues. CDR3: CSASGARRSNQPQHF. In DNA, the CDR3 is TGCAGTGCTAGTGGAGCGAGGAGGAGCAATCAGCCCCAGCATTTT.

A remark on this clone: This may come from a read error, since a much larger clone is one base off. Different DNA sequences within this sample yield the same CDR3. The V call is TRBV18, the J call TRBJ2-3; D is possibly TRBD1 (6 bases). V dropped 4 bases and J dropped 1 base, with 12 bases sitting between them. Germline V gene data show CDR1 as KGHSH and CDR2 as LQKENI. The CDR3 runs to 15 residues. The CDR3 sequence: CASSLQGSRTDTQYF. In nucleotides, the CDR3 is TGTGCCAGCTCACTGCAGGGGTCTCGCACAGATACGCAGTATTTT.

This clone was observed a single time. A read error may produce the germline difference seen at one junction end. This sample also contains other DNA sequences that code for the same CDR3. The genes are TRBV7-7 and TRBJ2-2; 8 nucleotides align to TRBD2. The CDR3 runs to 16 residues. Germline CDR1 and CDR2: SSHAT and FNYEAQ (reference sequence). As DNA, the CDR3 is TGCGCTAGCAGCTTAGGAGCGGGAGTTAACACCGGCGAGCTGTTTTTT. Protein: CASSLGAGVNTGELFF.

The chain recombines TRBV7-9 with TRBJ2-7; possibly TRBD1 for D (5 bases). Trimming removed 3 bases from V and 2 bases from J, with 8 bases in between. The CDR3 runs 13 residues. CDR1 is SEHNR and CDR2 is FQNEAQ in the germline V gene (reference sequence). For the CDR3, the DNA is TGTGCCAGCAGCTTCGACAGTCCCTACGAGCAGTACTTC. The encoded protein is CASSFDSPYEQYF.

This clone qualifies as medium-sized. The chain recombines TRBV9 with TRBJ1-2; possible D gene TRBD1, 6 bases. Germline-derived CDR1 and CDR2 are SGDLS and YYNGEE. Trimming stripped 0 bases from V and 1 base from J, with 13 bases between. The CDR3 spans 16 residues. CDR3 nucleotide sequence: TGTGCCAGCAGCGTAGGAGGAGGGGGTGATAACTATGGCTACACCTTC. It is translated as CASSVGGGGDNYGYTF.

This clone was seen at least ten times. The chain is built from TRBV3-1 and TRBJ2-2, with 8 bases aligning to TRBD1. Germline V gives CDR1 LGHDT, CDR2 YNNKEL (reference sequence). J lost 0 bases, V lost 3 bases, and 9 bases had no gene match. The CDR3 has 18 residues. The CDR3 bases are TGTGCCAGCAGCCATACCAGGGGGCCAAACCCGAACACCGGGGAGCTGTTTTTT. Its translation is CASSHTRGPNPNTGELFF. The full variable domain, with the rest looked up from reference TRBV3-1 and TRBJ2-2, is DTAVSQTPKYLVTQMGNDKSIKCEQNLGHDTMYWYKQDSKKFLKIMFSYNNKELIINETVPNRFSPKSPDKAHLNLHINSLELGDSAVYFCASSHTRGPNPNTGELFFGEGSRLTVL.

As to this clone: One end of the junction does not line up with germline, which may come from a read error. Other DNA sequences within the sample encode an identical CDR3. V is TRBV6-1 and J is TRBJ2-1; TRBD1 agrees at 9 bases. Germline CDR1 reads MNHNS; CDR2 reads SASEGT. The CDR3 runs to 13 residues. CDR3 protein: CASTSDRGTEQFF. The DNA of the CDR3 is TGTGCCAGCACATCGGACAGGGGTACTGAGCAATTCTTC.

The chain recombines TRBV12-3 or TRBV12-4 with TRBJ2-7; D may be TRBD1 (5 bases). CDR3 length equals 14 residues. Trimming took 9 bases from V and 2 from J, leaving 17 bases between them. CDR3 in amino acids: CARSVQWGPYEQYF. The CDR3 DNA follows: TGTGCCAGGAGTGTGCAGTGGGGCCCCTACGAGCAGTACTTC.

Judged by abundance, this clone is medium-sized. This chain uses TRBV19 with TRBJ2-7, with 11 nucleotides matching TRBD2. CDR1 and CDR2 from the germline V gene are LNHDA and SQIVND (reference sequence). The CDR3 contains 14 residues. Trimming removed 6 bases from V and 3 bases from J; junction bases left unmatched: 4. The CDR3, as DNA: TGTGCCAGTAGCCCAACTAGCGGGGGCTACGAGCAGTACTTC. It codes for CASSPTSGGYEQYF.

This clone was found many times. This chain joins TRBV20-1 and TRBJ2-3; possible D gene TRBD2, 6 bases. The CDR3 runs to 13 residues. The V and J ends lost 7 bases and 4 bases respectively, with 15 bases between them. The germline CDR1 and CDR2 sequences are DFQATT and SNEGSKA (reference sequence). Here the CDR3 reads CSVPLAPSDTQYF. CDR3 sequence (DNA): TGCAGTGTTCCACTAGCCCCCTCAGATACGCAGTATTTT.

This clone appeared a few times. Here the CDR3 DNA reads TGCAGCTCTAGAGATCAAGCGGGAGCTGACGAGCAGTACTTC. This translates into CSSRDQAGADEQYF. This sequence joins TRBV20-1 and TRBJ2-7, with 8 bases fitting TRBD2. Germline assignment: CDR1 DFQATT and CDR2 SNEGSKA (reference sequence). The CDR3 contains 14 residues.

V is TRBV5-1 and J is TRBJ2-7, with unresolved D. The length of the CDR3 is 12 residues. Deletions cut 2 bases from V and 6 bases from J, with 9 bases between. Per the germline V gene, CDR1 is SGHRS and CDR2 is YFSETQ. Written as DNA, the CDR3 is TGCGCCAGCAGCTTAACTGGACGCGAGCAGTACTTC. Encoded protein: CASSLTGREQYF.